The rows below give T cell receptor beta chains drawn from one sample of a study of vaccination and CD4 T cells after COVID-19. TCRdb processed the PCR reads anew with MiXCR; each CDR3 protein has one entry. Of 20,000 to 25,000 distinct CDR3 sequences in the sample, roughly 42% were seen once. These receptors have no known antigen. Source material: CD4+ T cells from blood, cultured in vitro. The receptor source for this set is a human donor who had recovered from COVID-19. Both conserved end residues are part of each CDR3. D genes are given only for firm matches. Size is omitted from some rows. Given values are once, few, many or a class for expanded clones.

CASRPGPISSYEQYF	TGCGCCAGCAGACCCGGACCGATCAGCTCCTACGAGCAGTACTTC	TRBJ2-7	few	TRBV10-2	15	-
CAISESVAGGRTDTQYF	TGTGCCATCAGTGAGTCGGTAGCGGGGGGACGCACAGATACGCAGTATTTT	TRBJ2-3	-	TRBV10-3	17	TRBD2
CATSRDRGLAEYNEQFF	TGTGCCACCAGCAGAGATCGAGGCCTAGCGGAATACAATGAGCAGTTCTTC	TRBJ2-1	-	TRBV15	17	TRBD2
CASSTGSGNTIYF	TGTGCCAGCAGCACAGGCTCTGGAAACACCATATATTTT	TRBJ1-3	-	TRBV7-2	13	-
CASSPVQTATYGYTF	TGTGCCAGCTCACCAGTGCAGACAGCGACCTATGGCTACACCTTC	TRBJ1-2	-	TRBV18	15	-
CASSDGGRAHDEQFF	TGCGCCAGCAGTGACGGCGGGAGGGCCCACGATGAGCAGTTCTTC	TRBJ2-1	-	TRBV10-1	15	TRBD2
CASAWDRDLSLAKNIQYF	TGTGCCTCAGCCTGGGACAGGGACTTGTCTTTAGCCAAAAACATTCAGTACTTC	TRBJ2-4	once	TRBV10-3	18	TRBD1
CSARESTRFLQYF	TGCAGTGCTAGAGAGTCCACCCGATTTTTGCAGTACTTC	TRBJ2-7	-	TRBV20-1	13	-
CSAGGDREPGIGPYEQYF	TGCAGTGCTGGCGGGGACAGGGAGCCGGGCATAGGGCCCTACGAGCAGTACTTC	TRBJ2-7	-	TRBV20-1	18	TRBD1
CSPPGHGLYGYTF	TGCAGTCCGCCCGGCCACGGCCTCTATGGCTACACCTTC	TRBJ1-2	-	TRBV20-1	13	-
CASSSTGTRSFYEQYF	TGTGCCAGCAGTTCCACCGGGACTAGAAGTTTCTACGAGCAGTACTTC	TRBJ2-7	-	TRBV28	16	TRBD2
CASSYYLLPQHF	TGTGCCAGCAGTTACTATCTCCTTCCCCAGCATTTT	TRBJ1-5	few	TRBV6-2/TRBV6-3	12	-
CASSKSLGEQYF	TGTGCCAGCAGCAAAAGTTTAGGGGAGCAGTACTTC	TRBJ2-7	few	TRBV21-1	12	-
CASSAGLDRRNQPQHF	TGTGCCAGCAGTGCGGGTCTCGACCGTAGAAATCAGCCCCAGCATTTT	TRBJ1-5	-	TRBV2	16	-
CASSAGQERGEQYF	TGTGCCAGCAGTGCCGGACAGGAAAGGGGCGAGCAGTACTTC	TRBJ2-7	-	TRBV6-1	14	TRBD1
CSARQGTSNQPQHF	TGCAGTGCCAGACAGGGGACAAGCAATCAGCCCCAGCATTTT	TRBJ1-5	-	TRBV20-1	14	TRBD1
CSAKGEWSSYEQYF	TGCAGTGCTAAGGGCGAGTGGTCGTCCTACGAGCAGTACTTC	TRBJ2-7	-	TRBV20-1	14	-
CASTNTGELFF	TGTGCCAGCACGAACACCGGGGAGCTGTTTTTT	TRBJ2-2	-	TRBV9	11	-
CASSFQGAGNTEAFF	TGCGCCAGCAGCTTTCAGGGGGCCGGGAACACTGAAGCTTTCTTT	TRBJ1-1	once	TRBV5-1	15	TRBD1
CASSLTGRTLYGYTF	TGTGCCAGCTCACTGACAGGGAGGACCCTTTATGGCTACACCTTC	TRBJ1-2	-	TRBV18	15	TRBD1
CTSSRRGLSYEQYF	TGCACCAGCAGCCGGCGGGGACTCTCCTACGAGCAGTACTTC	TRBJ2-7	-	TRBV1	14	-
CATSRGRDNSYEQYF	TGTGCCACCAGCAGAGGGAGAGATAATTCCTACGAGCAGTACTTC	TRBJ2-7	few	TRBV15	15	-
CASSRLGPSTDTQYF	TGTGCCAGTAGTCGCCTAGGACCTAGCACAGATACGCAGTATTTT	TRBJ2-3	-	TRBV19	15	-
CSALKRDTLAKNIQYF	TGCAGTGCCCTGAAAAGGGACACCTTAGCCAAAAACATTCAGTACTTC	TRBJ2-4	few	TRBV20-1	16	-
CASSLGLATAMGQYF	TGTGCCAGCTCACTGGGACTAGCGACGGCGATGGGCCAGTACTTC	TRBJ2-5	-	TRBV18	15	TRBD2
CASSRLAGAGNEQFF	TGTGCCAGCAGTCGACTAGCGGGGGCTGGCAATGAGCAGTTCTTC	TRBJ2-1	few	TRBV6-4	15	TRBD2
CASSLEGLNSYEQYF	TGTGCCAGCAGCTTAGAGGGCCTCAACTCCTACGAGCAGTACTTC	TRBJ2-7	-	TRBV7-2	15	-
CASSLSASGNTIYF	TGTGCCAGCAGCTTATCAGCCTCTGGAAACACCATATATTTT	TRBJ1-3	-	TRBV7-2	14	-
CSARDPLYQGIYTF	TGCAGTGCTAGAGATCCTTTATATCAGGGGATCTACACCTTC	TRBJ1-2	-	TRBV20-1	14	-
CASSFGLAGGPGETQYF	TGTGCCAGCAGCTTCGGACTAGCGGGGGGGCCGGGGGAGACCCAGTACTTC	TRBJ2-5	-	TRBV28	17	TRBD2
CASSRTGGFANYGYTF	TGTGCCAGCAGTCGGACAGGGGGCTTCGCTAACTATGGCTACACCTTC	TRBJ1-2	few	TRBV28	16	TRBD1
CASTGQGAGAFF	TGTGCCAGCACTGGACAGGGGGCCGGGGCTTTCTTT	TRBJ1-1	few	TRBV28	12	TRBD1
CSAREWQEKYQETQYF	TGCAGTGCTAGAGAGTGGCAGGAGAAGTACCAAGAGACCCAGTACTTC	TRBJ2-5	few	TRBV20-1	16	-
CASTKAGAYNEQFF	TGTGCCAGCACTAAAGCGGGAGCCTACAATGAGCAGTTCTTC	TRBJ2-1	-	TRBV6-2/TRBV6-3	14	TRBD2
CASSINTVRGETQYF	TGTGCCAGTAGTATAAACACAGTAAGAGGAGAGACCCAGTACTTC	TRBJ2-5	once	TRBV19	15	-
CSARRGRQETQYF	TGCAGTGCTAGGAGGGGCAGACAAGAGACCCAGTACTTC	TRBJ2-5	once	TRBV20-1	13	-
CSARHRSGRAGYEQYF	TGCAGTGCTAGACATCGAAGCGGGAGGGCCGGGTACGAGCAGTACTTC	TRBJ2-7	-	TRBV20-1	16	TRBD2
CASSDPGSWGNQPQHF	TGTGCCAGCAGTGATCCTGGGTCGTGGGGCAATCAGCCCCAGCATTTT	TRBJ1-5	few	TRBV6-1	16	-
CSVEAAGYEQYF	TGCAGCGTTGAGGCAGCCGGCTACGAGCAGTACTTC	TRBJ2-7	few	TRBV29-1	12	-
CSVVKSGLSGYNEQFF	TGCAGCGTTGTAAAGTCGGGACTTAGCGGGTACAATGAGCAGTTCTTC	TRBJ2-1	-	TRBV29-1	16	TRBD2
CASSLASVGDSGNTIYF	TGCGCCAGCAGCTTGGCCTCGGTGGGCGACTCTGGAAACACCATATATTTT	TRBJ1-3	-	TRBV5-1	17	-
CASSFPRTGGTGANVLTF	TGTGCCAGCAGTTTTCCCAGGACAGGGGGAACTGGGGCCAACGTCCTGACTTTC	TRBJ2-6	-	TRBV6-2/TRBV6-3	18	TRBD1
CASTPRGSTDTQYF	TGTGCCAGCACCCCTCGGGGCAGCACAGATACGCAGTATTTT	TRBJ2-3	-	TRBV6-2/TRBV6-3	14	-
CASSLGTRLQETQYF	TGCGCCAGCAGCTTGGGTACTAGGCTTCAAGAGACCCAGTACTTC	TRBJ2-5	once	TRBV5-1	15	-
CASSISRIGDTQYF	TGTGCCAGCAGCATAAGTAGGATCGGCGATACGCAGTATTTT	TRBJ2-3	-	TRBV7-3	14	-
CASSWGASGVRRDEQYF	TGCGCCAGCAGCTGGGGGGCTAGCGGGGTTAGGCGAGACGAGCAGTACTTC	TRBJ2-7	-	TRBV5-1	17	TRBD2
CASSSPGQGRETQYF	TGTGCCAGCAGTTCGCCGGGACAGGGTCGGGAGACCCAGTACTTC	TRBJ2-5	-	TRBV28	15	TRBD1
CASSERGQGGNGYTF	TGTGCCAGCAGTGAGAGGGGACAGGGGGGAAATGGCTACACCTTC	TRBJ1-2	few	TRBV6-1	15	TRBD1
CASSPDTYSYEQYF	TGCGCCAGCAGCCCGGACACGTACTCCTACGAGCAGTACTTC	TRBJ2-7	-	TRBV5-1	14	-
CSAGGNQETQYF	TGCAGCGCTGGGGGGAACCAAGAGACCCAGTACTTC	TRBJ2-5	-	TRBV20-1	12	-
CSARRGDNSPLHF	TGCAGTGCTAGACGGGGGGATAATTCACCCCTCCACTTT	TRBJ1-6	few	TRBV20-1	13	-
CASSPGLTAYEQYF	TGTGCCAGCAGCCCGGGACTAACCGCCTACGAGCAGTACTTC	TRBJ2-7	-	TRBV7-9	14	TRBD2
CASSLEGGGGPMKNIQYF	TGTGCCAGCAGCTTAGAGGGCGGTGGGGGCCCCATGAAAAACATTCAGTACTTC	TRBJ2-4	-	TRBV11-3	18	-
CSARDQYGYTF	TGCAGTGCTAGAGACCAGTATGGCTACACCTTC	TRBJ1-2	-	TRBV20-1	11	-
CAISDIPGTGRTDTQYF	TGTGCCATCAGTGATATCCCCGGGACAGGACGCACAGATACGCAGTATTTT	TRBJ2-3	once	TRBV10-3	17	TRBD1
CATSDSSQETQYF	TGTGCCACCAGTGATTCCAGTCAAGAGACCCAGTACTTC	TRBJ2-5	-	TRBV24-1	13	-